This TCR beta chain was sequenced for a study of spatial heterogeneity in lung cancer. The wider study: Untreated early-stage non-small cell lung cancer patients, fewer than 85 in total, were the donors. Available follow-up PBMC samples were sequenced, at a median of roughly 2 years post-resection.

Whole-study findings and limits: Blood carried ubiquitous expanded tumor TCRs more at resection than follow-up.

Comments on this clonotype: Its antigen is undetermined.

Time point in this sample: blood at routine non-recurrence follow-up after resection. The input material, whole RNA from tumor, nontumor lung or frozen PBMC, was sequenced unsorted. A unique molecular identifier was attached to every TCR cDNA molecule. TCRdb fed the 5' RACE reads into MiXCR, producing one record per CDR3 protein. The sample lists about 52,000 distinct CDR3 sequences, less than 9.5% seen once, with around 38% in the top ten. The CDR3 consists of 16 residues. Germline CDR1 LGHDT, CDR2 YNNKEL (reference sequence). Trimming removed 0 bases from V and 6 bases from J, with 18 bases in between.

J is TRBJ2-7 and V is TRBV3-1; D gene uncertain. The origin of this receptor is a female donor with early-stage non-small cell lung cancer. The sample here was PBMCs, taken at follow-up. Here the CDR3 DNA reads TGTGCCAGCAGCCAAGAAGCTGGCGGCAGCTCGGCCGAGCAGTACTTC. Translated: CASSQEAGGSSAEQYF.